This T cell receptor (beta chain) was sequenced during a study of prognosis after radiotherapy for stage I lung cancer (dated by TCRdb to about 2021). Some background on the complete study: Between early 2018 and 2019, nineteen stage I NSCLC patients were enrolled in Nanjing, China. Fourteen patients presented with newly diagnosed primary stage I lung tumors, and five or six carried oligometastatic NSCLC following surgical resection of the primary tumor. Every patient was regarded as medically inoperable, because of comorbidities in more than 10 cases and refusal of surgery in about 7 cases. Ages in the cohort of about a dozen men and about 6 women ranged from roughly 50 to 95 years, with a median of 74. Some 13 patients had adenocarcinoma and more than five had squamous cell carcinoma as the tumor histology. Using image-guided IMRT or VMAT, SBRT was delivered in 3 to 5 fractions at a biologically effective dose of at least 100 Gy. In every patient, SBRT was given without any concurrent therapy. Distant metastases were developed by four of the 19 patients after SBRT, at a median of roughly 7 months, whereas no significant progression was observed in the other 15 patients. Peripheral blood TCR beta repertoires were profiled in stage I NSCLC patients before and after stereotactic body radiotherapy, and the repertoires were related to distant failure. For each of the 20 or so patients, one blood sample was taken before SBRT and one after, so the study sequenced some 38 samples in total.

Summary of the overall study and its limitations: Post-SBRT Shannon entropy and its change from baseline were lower in patients who developed distant metastases; baseline Shannon entropy was not associated with metastases. No determination of tumor specificity was made for expanded TCR clones. The small cohort and short follow-up limited the study, so independent validation of the findings is needed. TRBV and TRBJ usage frequencies reportedly varied with metastasis status, involving two V genes at baseline and fewer than 10 V and two J genes after SBRT. After SBRT, the number of unique TCR clones decreased (median approximately 10,000 before versus 6,500 to 7,500 after; Wilcoxon paired P=0.011). None of the reported P values were adjusted for multiple comparisons.

All patients had node-negative disease on CT and PET/CT, and none had a history of other malignancies or prior chemotherapy or radiotherapy. At each of two time points, around 6 milliliters of peripheral venous blood were collected into EDTA tubes. PBMCs were isolated by Ficoll-Paque Plus density-gradient centrifugation. Samples were stored at -80°C immediately after collection until analysis. Two rounds of multiplex PCR on genomic DNA were used to amplify the TCR beta CDR3 region. The first PCR round used primers specific to each TRBV and TRBJ gene, and the primer sequences were filed in Chinese patent CN105087789A. The second PCR round used universal primers. The Roche High Pure PCR Template Preparation Kit was used to extract genomic DNA from the frozen PBMCs. An Illumina HiSeq 3000 was used to sequence the libraries paired-end with 151 bp reads. On the study's bioinformatics: CutAdapt was used to discard raw reads that did not contain the multiplex PCR primer sequences. Using PEAR, the high-quality paired reads were merged into contigs. By aligning each contig to reference sequences, MiXCR assigned the TRB V, D and J gene segments to that contig. To remove sequencing errors, CDR3 sequences were clustered according to base quality and sequence similarity. Shannon entropy, normalized by the natural log of the productive TCR sequence number, served as the measure of diversity. Clonality was computed as one minus the ratio of Shannon entropy to the natural log of the number of unique clonotypes. Progression-free survival cut-offs for repertoire metrics were chosen using the Youden index of ROC curves, with analyses run in R 3.5.3. The public reads were reprocessed in TCRdb via fastp at Q25 and MiXCR, keeping in-frame beta chains. Records with the same CDR3 protein are collapsed into one entry carrying the most frequent genes and DNA. For this entry, the V and J calls and clone size follow TCRdb and not the study's own pipeline. This sample holds some 15,000 distinct CDR3 sequences; about 40% were observed only once. Under 40% of the sample is taken by the ten largest.

This clonotype is regarded as large (0.1 to 1%). Its binding antigen is unknown. No much larger clone exists at a distance of one base, and base qualities are not known. At the junction V is shortened by 2 bases and J by 3 bases, with 9 bases in between. The CDR3, from cysteine to phenylalanine, totals 13 residues. Solely the CDR3 DNA is kept, with 39 bases framed from the first base. Looking up the germline V gene yields CDR1 SGHDT and CDR2 YYEEEE. Source: PBMCs, taken before or after stereotactic body radiation therapy (not recorded which). The sequence is built from TRBV5-6 and TRBJ2-7, and the D gene may be TRBD2, 5 bases matching. The sequence derives from a donor aged 50 or older with non-small cell lung cancer. The CDR3 here reads CASSFSSHYEQYF. The nucleotide sequence is TGTGCCAGCAGCTTTTCTAGCCACTACGAGCAGTACTTC.